The 19 T cell receptor beta chains reported below all come from one sample, sequenced in a study of blood T cells in healthy people across ages. It was with a sample-barcoded 5' primer and a J-beta primer mix that a second PCR of roughly 6 to 11 cycles was run. TCRdb processed the 5' RACE reads anew with MiXCR; each CDR3 protein has one entry. The sample has fewer than 750,000 distinct CDR3 sequences; 40% to 55% are singletons. Input material: blood. These receptors originate from a man older than 75 in good health.

The gene calls are TRBV14 and TRBJ2-2; TRBD2 matches at 8 bases. V was pared by 5 bases and J by 1 base, with 6 bases of the junction left unmatched. Germline V gene sequence: CDR1 SGHDN, CDR2 FVKESK. This CDR3 has 16 residues. The CDR3 coding sequence is TGTGCCAGCAGCACAAGGCGGGGGGAGAACACCGGGGAGCTGTTTTTT. It codes for CASSTRRGENTGELFF.

On this clonotype: The junction shows a germline mismatch at one end, possibly a read error. CDR3 residues: CVSSHPGQHGGEQYF. The DNA of the CDR3 is TGTGTCAGCAGCCACCCCGGGCAGCACGGTGGGGAGCAGTACTTC. The chain has TRBV7-9 and TRBJ2-7; D call uncertain. This CDR3 is 15 amino acids long. Germline V CDR1 and CDR2: SEHNR, FQNEAQ (reference sequence).

In this sample, this clonotype turned up a few times. The chain combines TRBV7-2 with TRBJ2-5; D remains unclear. CDR3 length: 13 residues. Deletions cut 5 bases from V and 11 bases from J, with 18 bases between. The V gene's germline CDR1 is SGHTA and CDR2 FQGNSA. The CDR3: CASSVLRTNWQYF. CDR3 bases: TGTGCCAGCAGCGTCCTTAGGACGAATTGGCAGTACTTC.

This clonotype has a handful of counts. CDR3 nucleotide sequence: TGTGCCAGCAGCCAAGATCTGCCTATTCGGGGAGAGACCCAGTACTTC. Translated: CASSQDLPIRGETQYF. The chain uses TRBV4-2 and TRBJ2-5, with a tentative D call TRBD2 (5 bases). The germline V and J ends were trimmed by 0 bases and 4 bases, with 15 bases remaining between them. Germline CDR1 LGHNA, CDR2 YNFKEQ. The CDR3 covers 16 residues.

V gene TRBV7-9 combines with J gene TRBJ2-2; D may be TRBD1 or TRBD2 (5 bases each). CDR3 size: 16 residues. Germline CDR1 SEHNR, CDR2 FQNEAQ (reference sequence). V was clipped by 5 bases and J by 1 base, with 14 bases between them. DNA for the CDR3: TGTGCCAGCAGCCTATCCGGGGCAGTGAACACCGGGGAGCTGTTTTTT. As protein: CASSLSGAVNTGELFF.

The V and J genes are TRBV5-1 and TRBJ2-7, with 10 bases identical to TRBD2. V was clipped by 5 bases and J by 5 bases; unmatched bases: 10. The germline V gene has CDR1 SGHRS and CDR2 YFSETQ. The CDR3 totals 15 residues. The CDR3 is CASRPLAGGFHEQYF. CDR3 nucleotide sequence: TGCGCCAGCAGGCCCTTAGCGGGAGGTTTCCACGAGCAGTACTTC.

This rearrangement joins TRBV20-1 to TRBJ2-5; tentatively, D is TRBD1 or TRBD2 (7 bases each). This CDR3 has 12 residues. V lost 6 bases and J 7 bases, leaving 15 bases between the germline ends. Germline lookup yields CDR1 DFQATT and CDR2 SNEGSKA (reference sequence). As DNA, the CDR3 is TGCAGTGCCAATCCCAGGGGGGGGACCCAGTACTTC. Translation gives CSANPRGGTQYF.

V and J are TRBV29-1 and TRBJ2-2; D uncertain. This CDR3 is 12 amino acids long. Per germline, CDR1 SQVTM and CDR2 ANQGSEA. V lost 4 bases, J lost 3 bases, and 6 bases lay in between. CDR3 nucleotide sequence: TGCAGCGTTGCCGGATACACCGGGGAGCTGTTTTTT. This gives the protein CSVAGYTGELFF.

The gene calls are TRBV7-9 and TRBJ2-1; D is perhaps TRBD1 (6 bases). The CDR3 totals 16 residues. V lost 5 bases to trimming and J lost 4 bases, with 18 bases between them. CDR1 SEHNR and CDR2 FQNEAQ come from the germline V gene (reference sequence). CDR3 loop: CASSPPGRGHYNEQFF. The CDR3 nucleotides read TGTGCCAGCAGCCCCCCCGGCAGGGGCCATTACAATGAGCAGTTCTTC.

This sequence joins TRBV5-1 and TRBJ2-7, with 7 bases matching TRBD2. The CDR3 covers 14 residues. V lost 4 bases to trimming and J lost 2 bases; unmatched junction nucleotides: 6. From germline, CDR1 is SGHRS and CDR2 YFSETQ. As DNA, the CDR3 is TGCGCCAGCAGCCCTGGTGGGGGGGCCTACGAGCAGTACTTC. It encodes CASSPGGGAYEQYF.

The rearrangement joins TRBV20-1 to TRBJ2-4; 7 nucleotides match TRBD2. The DNA end favors TRBJ2-7, so the J call may be wrong. This CDR3 comprises 13 residues. CDR1 DFQATT and CDR2 SNEGSKA come from the germline V gene (reference sequence). The CDR3 loop is CSARVTGGDEQYF. In DNA, the CDR3 is TGCAGTGCTAGAGTTACTGGGGGGGACGAGCAGTACTTC.

This clonotype was seen ten or more times. The genes are TRBV24-1 and TRBJ2-1, with 9 bases identical to TRBD1. V trimming: 2 bases; J trimming: 5 bases; junction bases outside the gene matches: 3. The CDR3 has 15 amino acids. Looked up from germline, CDR1 is KGHDR and CDR2 is SFDVKD. CDR3 coding DNA: TGTGCCACCAGTGATTCGGGACAGGGTAACAATGAGCAGTTCTTC. Protein: CATSDSGQGNNEQFF.

V gene TRBV20-1 combines with J gene TRBJ1-6; D gene unclear. The V end lost 0 bases, the J end lost 13 bases, and 16 bases lay between the germline ends. The V gene's germline CDR1 is DFQATT and CDR2 SNEGSKA (reference sequence). CDR3 size: 14 residues. The CDR3 sequence: CSAREQSPSDPLHF. The CDR3 nucleotides read TGCAGTGCTAGAGAGCAATCGCCATCGGACCCCCTCCACTTT.

The rearrangement uses TRBV2 and TRBJ2-1; 11 bases are a match to TRBD2. The CDR3 is 15 amino acids. V was pared by 4 bases and J by 7 bases, with 6 bases of the junction left unmatched. Per germline, CDR1 SNHLY and CDR2 FYNNEI. The CDR3 DNA sequence: TGTGCCAGCAGTGGACCGGGACTAGCGGTAAATGAGCAGTTCTTC. It encodes CASSGPGLAVNEQFF.

The genes are TRBV6-5 and TRBJ2-1; no firm D call. Germline-derived CDR1 and CDR2 are MNHEY and SVGAGI. The CDR3 covers 17 residues. V dropped 0 bases and J dropped 0 bases, with 12 bases sitting between them. The CDR3 nucleotides are TGTGCCAGCAGTTACTCGAGAGGTTGGAGCTCCTACAATGAGCAGTTCTTC. This codes for CASSYSRGWSSYNEQFF.

The V and J genes are TRBV3-1 and TRBJ1-5; D not resolved. Germline CDR1 is LGHDT and CDR2 is YNNKEL (reference sequence). The V end was cut by 0 bases, the J end by 5 bases, with 8 bases between. The CDR3 sequence is 14 residues long. CDR3 region: CASSQEWADQPQHF. The CDR3 DNA reads as TGTGCCAGCAGCCAAGAGTGGGCGGATCAGCCCCAGCATTTT.

The V and J genes are TRBV20-1 and TRBJ1-3; D may be TRBD1 (5 bases). Germline loops: CDR1 DFQATT, CDR2 SNEGSKA (reference sequence). The CDR3 is 14 residues long. Trimming cost V 5 bases and J 0 bases, with 11 bases left between them. The CDR3 DNA reads as TGCAGTGCTCAAGACAGCCTCTCTGGAAACACCATATATTTT. Translation gives CSAQDSLSGNTIYF.

The chain combines TRBV7-2 with TRBJ2-1, with 11 bases identical to TRBD1. The CDR3 extends over 15 amino acids. Germline CDR1 is SGHTA and CDR2 is FQGNSA. V trimming: 6 bases; J trimming: 6 bases; junction bases outside the gene matches: 7. The CDR3 sequence: CASSSGQGAFNEQFF. DNA for the CDR3: TGTGCCAGCAGTTCCGGACAGGGGGCTTTCAATGAGCAGTTCTTC.

This chain joins TRBV29-1 and TRBJ2-5; 8 bases are a match to TRBD1. CDR3 size: 14 residues. The germline V gene has CDR1 SQVTM and CDR2 ANQGSEA. Trimming cost V 5 bases and J 4 bases; bases outside gene matches: 9. CDR3: CSVYGQGRLETQYF. DNA for the CDR3: TGCAGCGTTTACGGACAGGGTCGGTTAGAGACCCAGTACTTC.